The 19 T cell receptor beta chains listed next were all sequenced from one sample in a study of beta chain features in type 1 diabetes. Study-level results: Type 1 diabetes patients had moderately but significantly shorter TCRB CDR3s in all four CD4+ subsets.

Their target antigens are unknown. Expressed TCRB transcripts were sequenced after all isolated RNA was converted to cDNA. Repertoires were generated with immunoSEQ multiplex PCR, while TCRdb's copy carries only in-frame clones and drops some. The repertoire holds more than 250,000 clones, with 13% to 15% as singletons. Sequenced material: naive CD4+ T cells from blood. These receptor sequences come from a man aged 30 to 45 with type 1 diabetes.

This clone has more than one count but fewer than ten. The rearrangement uses TRBV5-1 and TRBJ1-1, with D possibly being TRBD1 (5 bases). Trimming removed 0 bases from V and 2 bases from J, with 8 bases in between. Germline V gene lookup returns CDR1 SGHRS and CDR2 YFSETQ. The CDR3 runs 14 residues. The CDR3: CASSLVRDNTEAFF. CDR3 in DNA: TGCGCCAGCAGCTTGGTCAGGGATAACACTGAAGCTTTCTTT.

As DNA, the CDR3 is TGCGCCAGCAGTGACAGGTTCCAAGAGACCCAGTACTTC. Protein product: CASSDRFQETQYF. V usage is TRBV5-1 and J usage is TRBJ2-5; D is possibly TRBD1 (6 bases). Trimming removed 5 bases at V and 1 base at J, with 9 bases between. CDR1 SGHRS and CDR2 YFSETQ come from the germline V gene. The CDR3 loop spans 13 amino acids. The entire variable domain, with the rest obtained from reference TRBV5-1 and TRBJ2-5, is as follows: KAGVTQTPRYLIKTRGQQVTLSCSPISGHRSVSWYQQTPGQGLQFLFEYFSETQRNKGNFPGRFSGRQFSNSRSEMNVSTLELGDSALYLCASSDRFQETQYFGPGTRLLVL.

The CDR3 loop reads CASSPISGGDSSYNEQFF. In nucleotides, the CDR3 is TGTGCCAGCTCACCAATCAGTGGCGGCGATAGCTCCTACAATGAGCAGTTCTTC. The rearrangement joins TRBV18 to TRBJ2-1; no clear D gene. Trimming left V 2 bases short and J 0 bases short, with 17 bases between. The length of the CDR3 is 18 residues. Germline assignment: CDR1 KGHSH and CDR2 LQKENI.

The chain joins TRBV2 to TRBJ2-4, with D possibly matching TRBD2 (6 bases). The CDR3 covers 13 residues. CDR1 SNHLY and CDR2 FYNNEI come from the germline V gene. Trimming cost V 7 bases and J 2 bases, with 9 bases left between them. The CDR3 sequence: CASTAGTKNIQYF. For the CDR3, the DNA is TGTGCCAGCACTGCGGGGACCAAAAACATTCAGTACTTC. Complete variable domain (other parts from reference TRBV2 and TRBJ2-4): EPEVTQTPSHQVTQMGQEVILRCVPISNHLYFYWYRQILGQKVEFLVSFYNNEISEKSEIFDDQFSVERPDGSNFTLKIRSTKLEDSAMYFCASTAGTKNIQYFGAGTRLSVL.

The chain links TRBV13 to TRBJ1-1; no clear D gene. V lost 1 base, J lost 1 base, and 7 bases lay in between. Germline CDR1 PRHDT, CDR2 FYEKMQ (reference sequence). This CDR3 spans 14 amino acids. The CDR3 nucleotides are TGTGCCAGCAGCTTAGTGAGACAGAACACTGAAGCTTTCTTT. The encoded protein is CASSLVRQNTEAFF.

The V and J genes are TRBV7-3 and TRBJ1-3; 7 positions match TRBD1. The V and J ends lost 6 bases and 4 bases, in that order; junction bases with no gene match: 6. The CDR3 contains 14 residues. Germline V lookup: CDR1 SGHTA, CDR2 FQGTGA. The CDR3: CASSSGTAGNTIYF. In nucleotides, the CDR3 is TGTGCCAGCAGTTCAGGGACAGCCGGAAACACCATATATTTT.

J is TRBJ2-5 and V is TRBV7-9, with D possibly matching TRBD2 (5 bases). V lost 6 bases and J lost 7, with 12 bases in between. The length of the CDR3 is 12 residues. CDR1 and CDR2 (germline): SEHNR, FQNEAQ (reference sequence). The CDR3 DNA reads TGTGCCAGCAGGCAGACTGGAGGGACCCAGTACTTC. It is translated as CASRQTGGTQYF.

The rearrangement links TRBV9 to TRBJ2-1; 13 bases are a match to TRBD2. CDR1 and CDR2 from the germline V gene are SGDLS and YYNGEE. The J segment lost 1 base and the V segment lost 2 bases, leaving 9 bases of the junction unmatched. The CDR3 contains 19 residues. The CDR3 here is CASSVAGTSGMGSYNEQFF. The CDR3 nucleotides are TGTGCCAGCAGCGTGGCCGGGACTAGCGGGATGGGTTCCTACAATGAGCAGTTCTTC.

The chain carries TRBV27 and TRBJ1-5, with D unresolved. Germline V gene data show CDR1 as MNHEY and CDR2 as SMNVEV (reference sequence). The V and J ends lost 2 bases and 2 bases respectively, with 4 bases between them. The length of the CDR3 is 13 residues. CDR3 in DNA: TGTGCCAGCAGTTTAACAGGCAATCAGCCCCAGCATTTT. Its protein is CASSLTGNQPQHF.

CDR3 loop: CASSVRDWGLGNYEQYF. The CDR3 DNA sequence: TGTGCCAGCAGCGTACGGGACTGGGGATTGGGGAACTACGAGCAGTACTTC. The V gene is TRBV7-2, the J gene TRBJ2-7; TRBD2 is a possible D gene (6 bases). In germline, CDR1 is SGHTA, CDR2 FQGNSA. V lost 5 bases and J lost 3, with 23 bases in between. The CDR3 totals 17 residues.

This clone has more than one count but fewer than ten. CDR3 sequence reads: CASRQSNEQFF. DNA for the CDR3: TGTGCCAGTAGACAGTCCAATGAGCAGTTCTTC. The chain uses TRBV2 and TRBJ2-1; possible D gene TRBD1, 5 bases. With 9 bases removed from V and 6 bases from J, the gap between germline ends came to 9 bases. Germline V gives CDR1 SNHLY, CDR2 FYNNEI. This CDR3 comprises 11 residues.

This clone was seen a few times. The chain combines TRBV29-1 with TRBJ1-4, with unresolved D. CDR3 length: 13 residues. Germline assignment: CDR1 SQVTM and CDR2 ANQGSEA. V was shortened by 4 bases and J by 5 bases, with 11 bases between the two germline ends. The CDR3 here is CSVVEQLNEKLFF. CDR3 DNA sequence: TGCAGCGTTGTTGAACAGCTCAATGAAAAACTGTTTTTT. The variable domain in full, completed from reference TRBV29-1 and TRBJ1-4, reads SAVISQKPSRDICQRGTSLTIQCQVDSQVTMMFWYRQQPGQSLTLIATANQGSEATYESGFVIDKFPISRPNLTFSTLTVSNMSPEDSSIYLCSVVEQLNEKLFFGSGTQLSVL.

The V gene is TRBV7-2, the J gene TRBJ1-1; D may be TRBD1 (5 bases). Per the germline V gene, CDR1 is SGHTA and CDR2 is FQGNSA. V was clipped by 3 bases and J by 4 bases, with 9 bases between them. This CDR3 contains 13 residues. The DNA for the CDR3 is TGTGCCAGCAGCTTTCCCAGGGCCACTGAAGCTTTCTTT. Encoded protein: CASSFPRATEAFF.

This clone has just a few counts. The chain has TRBV7-9 and TRBJ1-2, with D unclear. Germline V gene data show CDR1 as SEHNR and CDR2 as FQNEAQ (reference sequence). This CDR3 is built from 13 residues. V shed 2 bases and J shed 2 bases, with 6 bases lying between them. CDR3: CASSLSRNYGYTF. The CDR3 DNA is TGTGCCAGCAGCTTATCGAGGAACTATGGCTACACCTTC.

For the CDR3, the DNA is TGCGCCAGCAGCTTGGGACAGACAGAAGAGACCCAGTACTTC. Amino acid sequence: CASSLGQTEETQYF. V gene TRBV5-1 combines with J gene TRBJ2-5, with D possibly TRBD1 on 5 matching bases. The CDR3 sequence is 14 residues long. The germline CDR1 and CDR2 sequences are SGHRS and YFSETQ. Trimming pared 0 bases from V and 3 bases from J, leaving 9 bases between.

V and J are TRBV9 and TRBJ1-1; the match to TRBD1 covers 7 bases. This CDR3 comprises 14 residues. Germline CDR1 and CDR2: SGDLS and YYNGEE. The V segment lost 0 bases and the J segment 11 bases; nucleotides outside the gene matches: 10. The CDR3 sequence is CASSVGLGGVGAFF. The CDR3 bases are TGTGCCAGCAGCGTAGGTCTAGGGGGCGTAGGGGCTTTCTTT.

The V call is TRBV4-3, the J call TRBJ2-1; possible D gene TRBD2, 11 bases. The germline V and J ends were trimmed by 2 bases and 2 bases, with 25 bases remaining between them. There are 20 residues in the CDR3. Germline assignment: CDR1 LGHNA and CDR2 YSLEER. In DNA, the CDR3 is TGCGCCAGCAGCCAAACAGTCCGGGACAGGGGACTAGCGGCCTACAATGAGCAGTTCTTC. Translation gives CASSQTVRDRGLAAYNEQFF.

The chain links TRBV5-1 to TRBJ1-1, with D tentatively TRBD1 (6 bases). The CDR3 runs to 14 residues. The germline gives CDR1 SGHRS, CDR2 YFSETQ. V lost 1 base and J lost 1, with 8 bases in between. The CDR3 loop reads CASSLIQGNTEAFF. The CDR3 nucleotides are TGCGCCAGCAGCTTGATACAGGGGAACACTGAAGCTTTCTTT.

The V and J genes are TRBV9 and TRBJ1-1; 10 bases line up with TRBD1. With 0 bases clipped from V and 6 bases from J, the junction kept 8 bases outside the gene matches. Germline values: CDR1 SGDLS, CDR2 YYNGEE. CDR3 length equals 16 residues. This CDR3 reads CASSVAGQGVSPEAFF. CDR3 coding DNA: TGTGCCAGCAGCGTAGCCGGACAGGGGGTCAGCCCTGAAGCTTTCTTT.